The following is a TCR beta chain sequence with its context. Its antigen is still unknown. The protocol was immunoSEQ multiplex PCR, while the TCRdb copy is restricted to in-frame clones and leaves out a portion. Found here are 110,000 to 150,000 clones, 80% to 90% of them singletons; the top ten hold about 8%. CDR3 length: 18 residues. Germline CDR1 reads LNHDA; CDR2 reads SQIVND (reference sequence). V was cut by 7 bases and J by 1 base, with 20 bases left in between. This record belongs to a study of T cell responses to AZD1222 COVID-19 vaccine. General study points: Donors were chiefly white British, with a greater number of females, and clonal diversity was perhaps underestimated.

The starting material was peripheral blood, obtained on day 0 of AZD1222 vaccination. This sequence was found in an adult in good health. The genes are TRBV19 and TRBJ1-6, with TRBD1 as a possible D gene (6 bases). The DNA for the CDR3 is TGTGCCAGTACCCGTTCAAACAGTCAGGGGTCCTATAATTCACCCCTCCACTTT. Translation gives CASTRSNSQGSYNSPLHF.